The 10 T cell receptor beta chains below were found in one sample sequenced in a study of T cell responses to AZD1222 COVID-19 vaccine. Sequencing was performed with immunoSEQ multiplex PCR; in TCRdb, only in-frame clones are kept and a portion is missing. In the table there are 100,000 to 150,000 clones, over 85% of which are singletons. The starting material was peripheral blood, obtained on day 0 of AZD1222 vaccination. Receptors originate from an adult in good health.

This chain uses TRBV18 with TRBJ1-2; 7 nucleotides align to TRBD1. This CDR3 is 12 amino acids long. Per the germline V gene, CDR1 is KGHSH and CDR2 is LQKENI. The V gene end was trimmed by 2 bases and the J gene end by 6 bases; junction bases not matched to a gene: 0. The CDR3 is CASSPDRDGYTF. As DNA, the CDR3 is TGTGCCAGCTCACCAGACAGGGATGGCTACACCTTC.

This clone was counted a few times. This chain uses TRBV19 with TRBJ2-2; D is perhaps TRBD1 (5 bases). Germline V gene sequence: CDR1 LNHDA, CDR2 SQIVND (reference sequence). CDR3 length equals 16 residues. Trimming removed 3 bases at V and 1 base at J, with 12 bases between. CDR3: CASSIRFDRNTGELFF. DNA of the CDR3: TGTGCCAGTAGTATTAGGTTCGACAGGAACACCGGGGAGCTGTTTTTT.

The DNA of the CDR3 is TGCGCCAGCAGTGAGAGGGGACAGGGGGAAAAACTGTTTTTT. This encodes CASSERGQGEKLFF. This chain joins TRBV10-2 and TRBJ1-4; 10 nucleotides line up with TRBD1. The CDR3 totals 14 residues. With 2 bases clipped from V and 8 bases from J, the junction kept 2 bases outside the gene matches. Per germline, CDR1 WSHSY and CDR2 SAAADI.

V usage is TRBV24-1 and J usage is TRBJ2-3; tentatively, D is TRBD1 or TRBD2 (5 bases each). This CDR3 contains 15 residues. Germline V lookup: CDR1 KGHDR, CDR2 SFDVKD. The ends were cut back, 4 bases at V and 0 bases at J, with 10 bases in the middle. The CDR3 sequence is CATSDNRDSTDTQYF. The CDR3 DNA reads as TGTGCCACCAGTGACAACCGGGACAGCACAGATACGCAGTATTTT.

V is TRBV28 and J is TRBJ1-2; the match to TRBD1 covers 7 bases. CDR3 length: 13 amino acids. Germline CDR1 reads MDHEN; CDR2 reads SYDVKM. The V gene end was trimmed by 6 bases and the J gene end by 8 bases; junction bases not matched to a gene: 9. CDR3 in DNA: TGTGCCAGCAGCCCTGGGACAGTTCGCGGCTACACCTTC. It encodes CASSPGTVRGYTF.

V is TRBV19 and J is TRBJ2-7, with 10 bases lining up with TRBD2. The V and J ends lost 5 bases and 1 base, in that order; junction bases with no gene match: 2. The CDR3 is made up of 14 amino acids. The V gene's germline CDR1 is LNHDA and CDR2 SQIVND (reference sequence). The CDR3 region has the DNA TGTGCCAGTAGTTCTAGCGGGGGATCCTACGAGCAGTACTTC. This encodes CASSSSGGSYEQYF.

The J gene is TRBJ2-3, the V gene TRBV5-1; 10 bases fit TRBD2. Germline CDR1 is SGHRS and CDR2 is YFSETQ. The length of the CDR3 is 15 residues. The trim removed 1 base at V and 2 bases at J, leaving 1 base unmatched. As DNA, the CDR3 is TGCGCCAGCAGCTTGACTAGCGGGGTCACAGATACGCAGTATTTT. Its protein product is CASSLTSGVTDTQYF.

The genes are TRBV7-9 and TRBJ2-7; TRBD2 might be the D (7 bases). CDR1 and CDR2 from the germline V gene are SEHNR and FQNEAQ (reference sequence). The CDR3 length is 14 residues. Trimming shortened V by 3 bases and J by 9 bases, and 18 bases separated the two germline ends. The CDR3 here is CASSFPRGGWAQYF. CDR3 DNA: TGTGCCAGCAGCTTCCCGAGGGGGGGCTGGGCGCAGTACTTC.

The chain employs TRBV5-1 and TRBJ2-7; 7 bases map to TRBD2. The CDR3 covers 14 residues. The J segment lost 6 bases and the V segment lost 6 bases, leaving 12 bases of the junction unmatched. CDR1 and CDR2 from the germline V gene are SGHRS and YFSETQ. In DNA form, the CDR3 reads TGCGCCAGCACGTGGTCGGGAGGTGGAACCGAGCAGTACTTC. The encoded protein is CASTWSGGGTEQYF.

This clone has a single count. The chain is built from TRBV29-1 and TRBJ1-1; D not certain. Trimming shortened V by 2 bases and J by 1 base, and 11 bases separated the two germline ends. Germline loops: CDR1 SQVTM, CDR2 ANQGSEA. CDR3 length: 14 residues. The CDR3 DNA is TGCAGCGTTGAAAGAGCGAATCCGAACACTGAAGCTTTCTTT. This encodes CSVERANPNTEAFF.